This entry lists 16 T cell receptor delta chains sequenced from one sample in a study of gamma-delta chains in newborns, infants, children. TCRdb reprocessed the reads using CATT. In the table there are about 4,200 delta-chain clones, about 15% of which are singletons. Sequenced: blood. The receptors shown here come from a child who was a newborn, infant or young child, either healthy, febrile or measles-vaccinated (not recorded which).

The table lists this clone with a few counts. The protein that TCRdb holds for this DNA derives from a much larger clone and differs from the translated DNA at residue 12, which likely indicates a read error; the protein shown here is translated from the DNA. This chain uses TRDV1 with TRDJ1; D not certain. The V gene's germline CDR1 is TSWWSYY and CDR2 QGS. V gave up 0 bases and J gave up 3 bases, with 17 bases separating them. CDR3 length: 17 residues. CDR3: CALGELRVRHCADKLIF. The DNA of the CDR3 is TGTGCTCTTGGGGAACTCAGAGTACGACACTGCGCCGATAAACTCATCTTT.

This clone was observed a handful of times. It differs at one base from a far larger clone, so likely a read error. Additional DNA sequences in this sample encode the identical CDR3. V gene TRDV2 combines with J gene TRDJ3, with 11 bases aligning to TRDD3. V was pared by 7 bases and J by 0 bases, with 7 bases of the junction left unmatched. This CDR3 spans 18 amino acids. Per the germline V gene, CDR1 is GEAIGNYY and CDR2 is EKD. The CDR3 loop is CACDVLGDSSWDTRQMFF. CDR3 bases: TGTGCCTGCGACGTACTGGGGGATAGCTCCTGGGACACCCGACAGATGTTTTTC.

A remark on this clone: It is likely a read error: a sequence one base away is far more abundant. The identical CDR3 is also encoded by other nucleotide sequences in the sample. This chain links TRDV2 with TRDJ1; 9 bases are shared with TRDD3. Germline V lookup: CDR1 GEAIGNYY, CDR2 EKD. V dropped 7 bases and J dropped 0; count of bases not matched to a gene: 8. The CDR3 length is 15 residues. CDR3 amino acids: CACDPLGENTDKLIF. The CDR3, as DNA: TGTGCCTGCGATCCACTGGGGGAAAACACCGATAAACTCATCTTT.

CDR3 region: CAIGESISYVRYWGIRSNTDKIIF. The CDR3 coding sequence is TGTGCTATTGGGGAAAGCATATCCTACGTCCGTTACTGGGGGATACGCAGTAACACCGATAAAATCATCTTT. The V gene reported is TRDV1; the J gene is uncalled; TRDD3, the D gene given by the table, was not confirmed from the DNA. Germline CDR1 reads TSWWSYY; CDR2 reads QGS. This CDR3 has 24 amino acids.

J gene calling gave no result, while the V gene is TRDV1; the DNA was not compared with TRDD3, the D call given in the table. This CDR3 has 19 amino acids. Germline V gives CDR1 TSWWSYY, CDR2 QGS. This CDR3 is CAIGDQTRGEKGGTDKIIF. CDR3 nucleotides: TGTGCTATTGGGGACCAAACGCGGGGGGAGAAGGGGGGCACCGATAAAATCATCTTT.

In this sample, this clone turned up a few times. This may be a read error, as it is one base from a much larger clone. The rearrangement uses TRDV1 and TRDJ1, with 9 positions matching TRDD3. This CDR3 spans 22 amino acids. The V gene end was trimmed by 2 bases and the J gene end by 1 base; junction bases not matched to a gene: 23. CDR1 and CDR2 (germline): TSWWSYY, QGS. The CDR3 sequence is CALGEKDYIHYWGTFPTDKLIF. The CDR3 DNA reads as TGTGCTCTTGGGGAAAAGGACTACATCCACTACTGGGGGACGTTCCCCACCGATAAACTCATCTTT.

This clone was recorded a few times. The chain couples TRDV2 to TRDJ1; 8 bases line up with TRDD3. There are 18 residues in the CDR3. Germline-derived CDR1 and CDR2 are GEAIGNYY and EKD. V lost 0 bases, J lost 0 bases, and 11 bases stayed unmatched. The DNA for the CDR3 is TGTGCCTGTGACACCATCCTACTGGGGGCCAAGTACACCGATAAACTCATCTTT. This codes for CACDTILLGAKYTDKLIF.

This clone showed up just a few times. Just one base apart from a much larger clone, this may be a read error. The limits of the CDR3 on the DNA are not certain, so only TCRdb's listed CDR3 is given. Other DNA sequences within the sample encode an identical CDR3. The chain uses TRDV2 and TRDJ3; TRDD3, as called in the table, went unchecked against the DNA. Including both end residues, the CDR3 is 17 amino acids long. The germline CDR1 and CDR2 sequences are GEAIGNYY and EKD. This chain's CDR3 is CACDTFGDTWDTRQMFF.

Points on this clone: A much larger clone differs from this one at a single base, so this may be a read error. Additional DNA sequences in this sample encode the identical CDR3. The V call is TRDV2, the J call TRDJ1; TRDD3 agrees at 7 bases. CDR3 length: 14 amino acids. Germline CDR1 is GEAIGNYY and CDR2 is EKD. Written as DNA, the CDR3 is TGTGCCTGTGACACCTGGGGGGGATCGACTAAACTCATCTTC. Residues: CACDTWGGSTKLIF.

Turning to this clone: For this DNA, TCRdb reports the protein of a much larger clone, which diverges at residue 13, most likely from a read error; the protein presented here is translated directly from the DNA. V usage is TRDV2 and J usage is TRDJ3; D is possibly TRDD3 (5 bases). Per the germline V gene, CDR1 is GEAIGNYY and CDR2 is EKD. This CDR3 is built from 18 residues. In DNA, the CDR3 is TGTGCCTGTGACACGGTAGGGGAGAGCTCCTGGGACGCCCGACAGATGTTTTTC. Its protein product is CACDTVGESSWDARQMFF.

Worth noting for this clone: TCRdb has a much larger clone's protein, which differs at residue 5 from the translation of this DNA, likely because of a read error; what is shown is the protein translated from the DNA. This specimen includes other DNA sequences encoding the same CDR3. The chain links TRDV2 to TRDJ2; TRDD3 agrees at 9 bases. In germline, CDR1 is GEAIGNYY, CDR2 EKD. The CDR3 is made up of 14 amino acids. Trimming removed 2 bases from V and 5 bases from J; junction bases left unmatched: 2. The CDR3 sequence: CACDILGDTAQLFF. CDR3 nucleotides: TGTGCCTGTGACATCCTGGGGGATACAGCACAACTCTTCTTT.

In the case of this clone: A read error is possible here, since a much larger clone lies one base away. At the DNA level, this CDR3 is encoded by other sequences in the same sample as well. This sequence joins TRDV2 and TRDJ1, with 10 bases identical to TRDD3. The CDR3 covers 20 residues. The germline CDR1 and CDR2 sequences are GEAIGNYY and EKD. The CDR3 loop is CACDTLSVLGDSPATDKLIF. CDR3 DNA: TGTGCCTGTGACACTCTGAGTGTACTGGGGGATTCCCCGGCCACCGATAAACTCATCTTC.

V is TRDV2 and J is TRDJ1; 8 positions match TRDD3. The J gene comes from matching the DNA to germline here; TCRdb lacks it. The CDR3 runs 17 residues. CDR1 is GEAIGNYY and CDR2 is EKD in the germline V gene. Losses at the gene ends were 0 bases for V and 0 bases for J; bases not matched to a gene: 8. The CDR3 loop is CACDTVRNGGYTDKLIF. CDR3 coding DNA: TGTGCCTGTGACACCGTTAGGAATGGGGGATACACCGATAAACTCATCTTT.

Details on this clone: The TCRdb protein, from a much larger clone, departs from this DNA's translation at residue 5, likely by read error; the protein shown derives from the DNA. The same CDR3 is also encoded by other DNA sequences in this sample. The chain has TRDV2 and TRDJ2; 8 bases align to TRDD3. CDR3 length: 17 residues. The germline gives CDR1 GEAIGNYY, CDR2 EKD. V shed 2 bases, J shed 0 bases, and the junction held 7 bases outside the gene matches. The chain's CDR3 is CACDILGASTLTAQLFF. DNA for the CDR3: TGTGCCTGTGACATACTGGGGGCCTCTACTTTGACAGCACAACTCTTCTTT.

The sample holds a few counts of this clone. With a far larger clone one base away, a read error is the likely cause. Other DNA sequences of this sample code for an identical CDR3. The rearrangement joins TRDV2 to TRDJ1; no clear D gene. This CDR3 has 15 residues. Per the germline V gene, CDR1 is GEAIGNYY and CDR2 is EKD. Between the trimmed V and J ends, which lost 0 bases and 0 bases, there was a span of 10 bases. CDR3 loop: CACDTVGLHTDKLIF. DNA for the CDR3: TGTGCCTGTGACACCGTAGGACTTCACACCGATAAACTCATCTTT.

J is TRDJ1 and V is TRDV1; 7 positions agree with TRDD3. Assignment of the J gene here rests on matching the DNA to germline, because TCRdb gives none. The J segment lost 3 bases and the V segment lost 4 bases, leaving 14 bases of the junction unmatched. Germline-derived CDR1 and CDR2 are TSWWSYY and QGS. The CDR3 consists of 17 residues. CDR3 nucleotide sequence: TGTGCTCTTGGGGCAAAACTGCGGCCTGGGGGTTCCGATAAACTCATCTTT. Residues: CALGAKLRPGGSDKLIF.